Listed below are T cell receptor beta chains from one sample, sequenced in a study of cytomegalovirus exposure and HLA in healthy donors. TCRdb's table, derived via immunoSEQ multiplex PCR, lists solely in-frame clones and lacks some. The sample records around 200,000 clones, more than 65% being singletons. Source material: PBMCs. These receptors were taken from a girl aged 2 to 10 in good health and CMV-seropositive. CDR3s include the opening cysteine and the closing phenylalanine or tryptophan. The D gene is left open where the match is weak. The size entry is marked missing in some rows and otherwise reads once, few, many or a size class.

size: NA; V: TRBV5-4; J: TRBJ2-1; D: TRBD2; DNA: TGTGCCAGCAGCTTACCTAGCGGGGACCACAATGAGCAGTTCTTC; CDR3: CASSLPSGDHNEQFF
size: NA; V: TRBV6-5; J: TRBJ2-5; D: TRBD1; DNA: TGTGCCAGCAGAAGGACAGGGCCCCTGGCGGAGACCCAGTACTTC; CDR3: CASRRTGPLAETQYF
size: NA; V: TRBV30; J: TRBJ2-3; D: NA; DNA: TGTGCCTGGAGTGTTAAGCGGAGAACAGATACGCAGTATTTT; CDR3: CAWSVKRRTDTQYF
size: NA; V: TRBV7-9; J: TRBJ2-3; D: TRBD1; DNA: TGTGCCAGCAGCCCCCCTCCCGGGACAGTAGCAGATACGCAGTATTTT; CDR3: CASSPPPGTVADTQYF
size: few; V: TRBV6-1; J: TRBJ1-1; D: TRBD1; DNA: TGTGCCACCGACAGGGTACGGACTGAAGCTTTCTTT; CDR3: CATDRVRTEAFF
size: NA; V: TRBV6-4; J: TRBJ1-5; D: NA; DNA: TGTGCCAGCAGTCCCACTCTAAATCAGCCCCAGCATTTT; CDR3: CASSPTLNQPQHF
size: NA; V: TRBV4-1; J: TRBJ2-7; D: NA; DNA: TGCGCCAGCAGCCCCCTACGGAGCAAAATCTACTACGAGCAGTACTTC; CDR3: CASSPLRSKIYYEQYF
size: NA; V: TRBV2; J: TRBJ1-3; D: NA; DNA: TGTGCACTCCCCGGTTTCTCTGGAAACACCATATATTTT; CDR3: CALPGFSGNTIYF
size: NA; V: TRBV9; J: TRBJ1-2; D: TRBD1; DNA: TGTGCCAGCAGCGCGGGACAGATATTCTATGGCTACACCTTC; CDR3: CASSAGQIFYGYTF
size: few; V: TRBV5-1; J: TRBJ1-1; D: TRBD1; DNA: TGCGCCAGCAGCTGGTTGCCTATTGGACAGGGGAACACTGAAGCTTTCTTT; CDR3: CASSWLPIGQGNTEAFF
size: NA; V: TRBV5-1; J: TRBJ2-2; D: TRBD1; DNA: TGCGCCAGCAGCGAGACAGGGGGGACCGGGGAGCTGTTTTTT; CDR3: CASSETGGTGELFF
size: NA; V: TRBV7-9; J: TRBJ2-5; D: TRBD2; DNA: TGTGCCAGCAGCTTTCCGCCGGAGGTAGCGGGAGAGACCCAGTACTTC; CDR3: CASSFPPEVAGETQYF
size: once; V: TRBV6-6; J: TRBJ2-7; D: NA; DNA: TGTGCCAGCAGTCTTCTTTACGAGCAGTACTTC; CDR3: CASSLLYEQYF
size: NA; V: TRBV9; J: TRBJ2-1; D: TRBD2; DNA: TGTGCCAGCAGCGTAGAAACGCAGGCGGGAGTAAGGCAGTTCTTC; CDR3: CASSVETQAGVRQFF
size: NA; V: TRBV6-1; J: TRBJ2-2; D: NA; DNA: TGTGCCAGCTCCGTTCTACCAATGAACACCGGGGAGCTGTTTTTT; CDR3: CASSVLPMNTGELFF